Here is one T cell receptor beta chain with its context. Trimming cost V 5 bases and J 4 bases, with 17 bases left between them. The CDR3 covers 15 residues. From germline, CDR1 is MNHNS and CDR2 SASEGT. This sample stems from a study of cytomegalovirus exposure and HLA in healthy donors. PCR used 60 Vbeta primers and 13 Jbeta primers. Measured with immunoSEQ multiplex PCR; TCRdb has only the in-frame clones, and not every one. The data hold about 230,000 clones, with roughly 79% observed a single time. Sequenced input: PBMCs. The chain couples TRBV6-1 to TRBJ1-2; D unclear. The clonotype comes from a woman aged 40 to 55 in good health and CMV-seronegative. The CDR3 sequence is CASSLNHQVLYGYTF. CDR3 nucleotides: TGTGCCAGCAGTCTGAACCACCAGGTGCTCTATGGCTACACCTTC.